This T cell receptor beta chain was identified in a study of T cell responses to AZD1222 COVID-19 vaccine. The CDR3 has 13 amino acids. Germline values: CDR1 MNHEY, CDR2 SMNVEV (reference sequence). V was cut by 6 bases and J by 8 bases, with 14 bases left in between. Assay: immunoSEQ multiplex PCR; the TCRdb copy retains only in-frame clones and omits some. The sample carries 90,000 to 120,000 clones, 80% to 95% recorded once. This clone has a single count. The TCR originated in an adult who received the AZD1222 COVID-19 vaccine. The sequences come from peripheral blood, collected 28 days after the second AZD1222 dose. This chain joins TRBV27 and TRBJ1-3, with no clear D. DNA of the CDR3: TGTGCCAGCAGCCCCCGTACCCCGCACACCATATATTTT. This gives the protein CASSPRTPHTIYF.